A single sample is the source of the 16 T cell receptor beta chains below, sequenced in a study of T and B cells in COVID-19 patients. BIOMED2 TRB-A/B primer pools were used in multiplex TRB PCR. TCRdb itself ran the multiplex PCR reads through MiXCR, one entry per CDR3 protein. Here the sample spans some 11,000 distinct CDR3 sequences, approximately 31% being singletons. From blood, roughly 250-550 ng of genomic DNA served as TRB template. Source material: blood. The receptors were gathered from a human donor with active COVID-19.

This clonotype was observed a handful of times. This chain joins TRBV10-3 and TRBJ2-1; possibly TRBD2 for D (5 bases). The germline CDR1 and CDR2 sequences are ENHRY and SYGVKD. V was shortened by 6 bases and J by 0 bases, with 15 bases between the two germline ends. The CDR3 is 16 residues long. The CDR3 is CAISPLAESSYNEQFF. The CDR3 DNA sequence: TGTGCCATCAGCCCGCTAGCTGAAAGCTCCTACAATGAGCAGTTCTTC.

V gene TRBV29-1 combines with J gene TRBJ2-1; 12 bases are a match to TRBD1. CDR1 is SQVTM, CDR2 ANQGSEA, per germline. The V segment lost 6 bases and the J segment 4 bases; nucleotides outside the gene matches: 7. There are 15 residues in the CDR3. The CDR3 loop reads CSVGQGAATYNEQFF. CDR3 DNA: TGCAGCGTGGGACAGGGGGCGGCCACTTACAATGAGCAGTTCTTC.

The chain is built from TRBV5-1 and TRBJ2-5; D might be TRBD2 (5 bases). CDR3 length: 14 amino acids. Trimming removed 4 bases at V and 1 base at J, with 11 bases between. Per the germline V gene, CDR1 is SGHRS and CDR2 is YFSETQ. The CDR3 nucleotides are TGCGCCAGCAGCGCTGGGAGCCTCCAAGAGACCCAGTACTTC. It codes for CASSAGSLQETQYF. The full variable domain, completed using reference TRBV5-1 and TRBJ2-5, is KAGVTQTPRYLIKTRGQQVTLSCSPISGHRSVSWYQQTPGQGLQFLFEYFSETQRNKGNFPGRFSGRQFSNSRSEMNVSTLELGDSALYLCASSAGSLQETQYFGPGTRLLVL.

By share of the sample, this clonotype is medium-sized. This chain joins TRBV12-3 or TRBV12-4 and TRBJ1-5, with D possibly matching TRBD1 (5 bases). The V end was cut by 9 bases, the J end by 7 bases, with 16 bases between. The CDR3 sequence is 13 residues long. The CDR3 loop reads CASAGGPWQPQHF. The CDR3 DNA reads TGTGCCAGTGCCGGGGGACCATGGCAGCCCCAGCATTTT.

This clonotype showed up just a few times. The rearrangement links TRBV19 to TRBJ1-3, with D perhaps matching TRBD1 (5 bases). There are 15 residues in the CDR3. Germline values: CDR1 LNHDA, CDR2 SQIVND (reference sequence). The ends were cut back, 6 bases at V and 0 bases at J, with 12 bases in the middle. Here the CDR3 reads CASRADRTSGNTIYF. The CDR3 nucleotides read TGTGCCAGTAGAGCTGACAGAACCTCTGGAAACACCATATATTTT. Complete variable domain (other parts from reference TRBV19 and TRBJ1-3): DGGITQSPKYLFRKEGQNVTLSCEQNLNHDAMYWYRQDPGQGLRLIYYSQIVNDFQKGDIAEGYSVSREKKESFPLTVTSAQKNPTAFYLCASRADRTSGNTIYFGEGSWLTVV.

The rearrangement uses TRBV5-1 and TRBJ2-3; D might be TRBD2 (6 bases). Trimming took 0 bases from V and 0 from J, leaving 11 bases between them. The CDR3 extends over 16 amino acids. Germline CDR1 is SGHRS and CDR2 is YFSETQ. CDR3 in amino acids: CASSLADYRSTDTQYF. The CDR3, as DNA: TGCGCCAGCAGCTTGGCGGACTACAGAAGCACAGATACGCAGTATTTT.

The chain uses TRBV18 and TRBJ2-7; tentative D call: TRBD1 (6 bases). Germline V gene sequence: CDR1 KGHSH, CDR2 LQKENI. V was clipped by 5 bases and J by 4 bases, with 27 bases between them. The CDR3 length is 18 residues. CDR3 coding DNA: TGTGCCAGCTCAGCCACGCGGTCAGGGACACCGCAGTGGTACGAGCAGTACTTC. Encoded protein: CASSATRSGTPQWYEQYF.

This clonotype was observed a handful of times. This chain joins TRBV4-2 and TRBJ2-4, with D possibly TRBD2 on 5 matching bases. V gave up 0 bases and J gave up 5 bases, with 8 bases separating them. This CDR3 has 14 residues. Per germline, CDR1 LGHNA and CDR2 YNFKEQ. CDR3 region: CASSQDVRENIQYF. The CDR3 DNA reads as TGTGCCAGCAGCCAAGATGTGCGGGAAAACATTCAGTACTTC.

This clonotype ranks as medium-sized. V and J are TRBV19 and TRBJ2-2; D may be TRBD2 (7 bases). V lost 2 bases and J lost 6, with 13 bases in between. Germline V lookup: CDR1 LNHDA, CDR2 SQIVND (reference sequence). The CDR3 extends over 15 amino acids. CDR3 nucleotide sequence: TGTGCCAGTAGTATAAATGCGGGGGCGTCCGGGGAGCTGTTTTTT. Translating gives CASSINAGASGELFF.

This chain joins TRBV27 and TRBJ2-3; D is undetermined. The CDR3 is made up of 12 amino acids. Germline V gene lookup returns CDR1 MNHEY and CDR2 SMNVEV (reference sequence). Trimming removed 5 bases from V and 4 bases from J, with 7 bases in between. The CDR3 DNA is TGTGCCAGCAGTACAAGCGCAGATACGCAGTATTTT. Translation gives CASSTSADTQYF.

In its sample, this clonotype is medium-sized. The genes are TRBV27 and TRBJ2-2; 12 bases line up with TRBD2. Germline CDR1 MNHEY, CDR2 SMNVEV (reference sequence). The CDR3 contains 15 residues. J gave up 5 bases and V 7 bases, and 5 bases lay outside the gene matches. CDR3 coding DNA: TGTGCCAGCAATCCCGGGACTAGCGGGACCGGGGAGCTGTTTTTT. This encodes CASNPGTSGTGELFF.

Worth noting for this clonotype: A much larger clone sits a single nucleotide away, making a read error possible. In nucleotides, the CDR3 is TGTGCCAGCAGTTTTAGAGGGCGCAGGATGGAGCAGTACTTC. This translates into CASSFRGRRMEQYF. The genes are TRBV27 and TRBJ2-7; maybe TRBD2 (5 bases). The CDR3 covers 14 residues. Germline V gene lookup returns CDR1 MNHEY and CDR2 SMNVEV (reference sequence). V shed 3 bases and J shed 7 bases, with 16 bases lying between them.

The chain recombines TRBV24-1 with TRBJ2-7; 10 bases fit TRBD1. CDR3 length: 19 amino acids. After removal of 0 bases from V and 6 bases from J, the junction contained 16 bases not matched to a gene. Germline values: CDR1 KGHDR, CDR2 SFDVKD. The DNA of the CDR3 is TGTGCCACCAGTGATTTGAGGTGGGACAGGGGTTGGGAGGCAGGCGAGCAGTACTTC. Protein product: CATSDLRWDRGWEAGEQYF.

The J gene is TRBJ2-3, the V gene TRBV5-6; 12 bases map to TRBD2. V shed 4 bases and J 3 bases; nucleotides not matched to a gene: 6. CDR3 length equals 16 residues. Germline CDR1 reads SGHDT; CDR2 reads YYEEEE. The CDR3 loop is CASSRLTSGGTDTQYF. The CDR3, as DNA: TGTGCCAGCAGCCGCCTGACTAGCGGGGGAACAGATACGCAGTATTTT.

By proportion, this clonotype is medium-sized. The gene calls are TRBV30 and TRBJ2-7; tentative D call: TRBD2 (6 bases). This CDR3 spans 13 amino acids. Germline lookup yields CDR1 GTSNPN and CDR2 SVGIG (reference sequence). The V gene lost 1 base and the J gene lost 5 bases, with 12 bases spanning the gap. In DNA, the CDR3 is TGTGCCTGGAGTGCAACTAGCTACCACGAGCAGTACTTC. Its protein is CAWSATSYHEQYF.

By its share, this clonotype is medium-sized. V gene TRBV18 combines with J gene TRBJ2-5, with TRBD1 matching over 9 bases. CDR3 length: 13 residues. V was clipped by 6 bases and J by 5 bases; unmatched bases: 4. In germline, CDR1 is KGHSH, CDR2 LQKENI. CDR3 region: CASSLGQGETQYF. The DNA for the CDR3 is TGTGCCAGCTCGCTCGGACAGGGGGAGACCCAGTACTTC.